The present T cell receptor beta chain was sequenced within a study of neoadjuvant nivolumab and ipilimumab in lung cancer. The wider study: The combination arm added day-1 ipilimumab 1 mg/kg to nivolumab 3 mg/kg on days 1, 15, 29. Study-level points and caveats: A small number of samples were TCR sequenced.

V gave up 4 bases and J gave up 4 bases, with 11 bases separating them. In germline, CDR1 is SGHRS, CDR2 YFSETQ. The CDR3 loop spans 13 amino acids. Of note for this clone: Its specificity is not known.

Assay: immunoSEQ multiplex PCR; the TCRdb copy retains only in-frame clones and omits some. Of 10,000 to 15,000 clones listed, approximately 96% are singletons. The genes are TRBV5-1 and TRBJ1-1, with D possibly matching TRBD1 (5 bases). Sample: peripheral blood, taken after neoadjuvant nivolumab, alone or with ipilimumab, at or shortly before surgery. This receptor was identified in an adult with non-small cell lung cancer. The CDR3 DNA reads TGCGCCAGCAGCCCTCAGGGTATCACTGAAGCTTTCTTT. Translation gives CASSPQGITEAFF.